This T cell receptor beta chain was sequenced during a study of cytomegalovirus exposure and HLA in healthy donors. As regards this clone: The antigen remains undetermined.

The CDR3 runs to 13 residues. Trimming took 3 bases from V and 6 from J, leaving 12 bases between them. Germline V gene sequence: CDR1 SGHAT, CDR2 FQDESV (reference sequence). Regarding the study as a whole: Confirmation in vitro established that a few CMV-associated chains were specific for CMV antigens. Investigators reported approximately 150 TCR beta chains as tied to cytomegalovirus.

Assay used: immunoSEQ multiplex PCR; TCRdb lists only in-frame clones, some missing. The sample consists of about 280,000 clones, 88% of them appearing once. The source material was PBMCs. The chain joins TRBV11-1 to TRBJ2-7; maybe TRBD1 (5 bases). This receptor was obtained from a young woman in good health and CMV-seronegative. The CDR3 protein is CASSLTELSEQYF. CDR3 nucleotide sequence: TGTGCCAGCAGCTTGACAGAACTATCCGAGCAGTACTTC.